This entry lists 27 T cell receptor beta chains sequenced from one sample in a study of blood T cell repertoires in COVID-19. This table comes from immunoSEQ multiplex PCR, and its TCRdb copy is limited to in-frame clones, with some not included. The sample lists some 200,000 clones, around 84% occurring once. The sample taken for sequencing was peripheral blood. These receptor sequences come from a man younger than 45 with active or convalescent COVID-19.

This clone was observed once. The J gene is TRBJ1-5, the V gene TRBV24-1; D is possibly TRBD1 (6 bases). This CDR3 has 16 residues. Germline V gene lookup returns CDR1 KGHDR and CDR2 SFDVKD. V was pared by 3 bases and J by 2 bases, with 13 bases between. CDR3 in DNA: TGTGCCACCAGTGATGGGGGGGCAGGACGCAATCAGCCCCAGCATTTT. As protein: CATSDGGAGRNQPQHF.

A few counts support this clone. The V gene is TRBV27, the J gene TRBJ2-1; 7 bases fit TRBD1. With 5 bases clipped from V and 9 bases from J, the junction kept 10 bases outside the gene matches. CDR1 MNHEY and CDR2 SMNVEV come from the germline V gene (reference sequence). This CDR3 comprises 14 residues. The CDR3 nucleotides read TGTGCCAGCAGTGCGCCCCGACAGGGAGCTGAGCAGTTCTTC. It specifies CASSAPRQGAEQFF.

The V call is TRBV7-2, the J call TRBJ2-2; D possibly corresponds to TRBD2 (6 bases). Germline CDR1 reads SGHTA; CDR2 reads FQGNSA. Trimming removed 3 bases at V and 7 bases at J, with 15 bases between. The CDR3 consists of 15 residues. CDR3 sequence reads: CASSFIGGKIGELFF. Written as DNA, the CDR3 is TGTGCCAGCAGCTTCATCGGCGGGAAGATCGGGGAGCTGTTTTTT.

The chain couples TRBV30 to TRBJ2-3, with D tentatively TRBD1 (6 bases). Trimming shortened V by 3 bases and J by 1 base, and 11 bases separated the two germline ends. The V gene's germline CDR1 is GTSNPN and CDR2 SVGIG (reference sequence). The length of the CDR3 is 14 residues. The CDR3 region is CAWRQGVGTDTQYF. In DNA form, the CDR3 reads TGTGCCTGGAGACAGGGAGTCGGCACAGATACGCAGTATTTT.

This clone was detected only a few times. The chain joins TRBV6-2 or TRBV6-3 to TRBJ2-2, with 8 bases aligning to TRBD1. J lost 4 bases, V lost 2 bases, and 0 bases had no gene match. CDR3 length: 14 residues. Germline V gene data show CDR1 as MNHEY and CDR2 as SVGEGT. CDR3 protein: CASSYGTGTGELFF. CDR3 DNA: TGTGCCAGCAGTTACGGGACAGGCACCGGGGAGCTGTTTTTT.

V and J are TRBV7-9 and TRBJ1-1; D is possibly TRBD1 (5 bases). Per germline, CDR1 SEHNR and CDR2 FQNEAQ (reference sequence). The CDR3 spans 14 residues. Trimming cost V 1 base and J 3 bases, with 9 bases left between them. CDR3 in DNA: TGTGCCAGCAGCTTAGGCCAGGGTGACACTGAAGCTTTCTTT. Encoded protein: CASSLGQGDTEAFF.

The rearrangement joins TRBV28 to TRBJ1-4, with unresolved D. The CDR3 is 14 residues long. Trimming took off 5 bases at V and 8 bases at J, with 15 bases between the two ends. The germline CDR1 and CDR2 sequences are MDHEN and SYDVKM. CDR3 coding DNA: TGTGCCAGCAGTCCAAGAGGTTATGGGGAAAAACTGTTTTTT. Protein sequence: CASSPRGYGEKLFF.

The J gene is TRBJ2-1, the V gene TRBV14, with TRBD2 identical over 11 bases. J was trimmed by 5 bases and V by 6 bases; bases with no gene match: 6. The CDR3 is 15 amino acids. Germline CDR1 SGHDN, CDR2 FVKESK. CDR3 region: CASRQGLAAHNEQFF. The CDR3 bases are TGTGCCAGCAGACAGGGACTAGCGGCCCACAATGAGCAGTTCTTC.

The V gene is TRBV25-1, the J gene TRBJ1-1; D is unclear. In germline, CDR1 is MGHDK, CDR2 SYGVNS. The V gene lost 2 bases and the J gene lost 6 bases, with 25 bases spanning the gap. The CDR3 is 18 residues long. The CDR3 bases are TGTGCCAGCAGTGAACTGAGGGTGGGGATGACGGGTGGTTCTGAAGCTTTCTTT. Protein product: CASSELRVGMTGGSEAFF. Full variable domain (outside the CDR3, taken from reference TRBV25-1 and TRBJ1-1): EADIYQTPRYLVIGTGKKITLECSQTMGHDKMYWYQQDPGMELHLIHYSYGVNSTEKGDLSSESTVSRIRTEHFPLTLESARPSHTSQYLCASSELRVGMTGGSEAFFGQGTRLTVV.

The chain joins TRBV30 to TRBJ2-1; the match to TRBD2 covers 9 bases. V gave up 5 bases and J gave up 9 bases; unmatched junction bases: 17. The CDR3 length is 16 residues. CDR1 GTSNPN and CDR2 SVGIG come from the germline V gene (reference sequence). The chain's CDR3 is CAWGSRSLAGRPEQFF. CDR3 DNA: TGTGCCTGGGGAAGCAGGTCGCTAGCGGGACGTCCTGAGCAGTTCTTC.

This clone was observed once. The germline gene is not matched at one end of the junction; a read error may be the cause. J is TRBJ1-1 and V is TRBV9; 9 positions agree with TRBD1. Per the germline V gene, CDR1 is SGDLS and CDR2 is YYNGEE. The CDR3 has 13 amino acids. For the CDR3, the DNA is TGTGCCAGCAGCGTAAGACAGGGGGGGGCACCCATTTTT. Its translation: CASSVRQGGAPIF. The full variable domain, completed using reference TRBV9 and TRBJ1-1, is DSGVTQTPKHLITATGQRVTLRCSPRSGDLSVYWYQQSLDQGLQFLIQYYNGEERAKGNILERFSAQQFPDLHSELNLSSLELGDSALYFCASSVRQGGAPIFGQGTRLTVV.

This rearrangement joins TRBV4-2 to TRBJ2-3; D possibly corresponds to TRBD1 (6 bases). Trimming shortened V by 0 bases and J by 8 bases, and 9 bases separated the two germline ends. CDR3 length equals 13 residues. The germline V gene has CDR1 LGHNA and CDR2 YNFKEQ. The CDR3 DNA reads TGTGCCAGCAGCCAAGAGAGGGGGAGTACGCAGTATTTT. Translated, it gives CASSQERGSTQYF.

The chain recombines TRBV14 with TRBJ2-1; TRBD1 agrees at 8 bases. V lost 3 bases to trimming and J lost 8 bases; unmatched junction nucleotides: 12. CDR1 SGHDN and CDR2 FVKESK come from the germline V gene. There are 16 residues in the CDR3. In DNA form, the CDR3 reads TGTGCCAGCAGCCAGAATCCAGGGGGCACGTTGGATGAGCAGTTCTTC. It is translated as CASSQNPGGTLDEQFF.

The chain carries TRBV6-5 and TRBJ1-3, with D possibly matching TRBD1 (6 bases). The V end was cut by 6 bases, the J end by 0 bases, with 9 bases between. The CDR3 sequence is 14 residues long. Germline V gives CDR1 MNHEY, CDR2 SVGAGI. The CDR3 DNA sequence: TGTGCCAGCAGCGGGACACACTCTGGAAACACCATATATTTT. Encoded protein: CASSGTHSGNTIYF.

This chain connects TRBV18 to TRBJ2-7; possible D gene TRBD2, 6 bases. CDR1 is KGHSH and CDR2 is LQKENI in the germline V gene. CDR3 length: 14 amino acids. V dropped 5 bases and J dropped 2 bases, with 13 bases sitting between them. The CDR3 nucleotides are TGTGCCAGCTCAGGGGAGGCAGCCGCCTACGAGCAGTACTTC. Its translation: CASSGEAAAYEQYF. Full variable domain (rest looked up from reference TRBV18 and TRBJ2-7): NAGVMQNPRHLVRRRGQEARLRCSPMKGHSHVYWYRQLPEEGLKFMVYLQKENIIDESGMPKERFSAEFPKEGPSILRIQQVVRGDSAAYFCASSGEAAAYEQYFGPGTRLTVT.

The CDR3 is CASSPLESTDTQYF. In DNA, the CDR3 is TGTGCCAGCAGCCCATTAGAAAGCACAGATACGCAGTATTTT. The chain uses TRBV5-5 and TRBJ2-3; unclear D gene. Germline V lookup: CDR1 SGHKS, CDR2 YYEKEE (reference sequence). V lost 4 bases, J lost 0 bases, and 9 bases lay in between. The CDR3 length is 14 residues. The variable domain in full, completed from reference TRBV5-5 and TRBJ2-3, reads DAGVTQSPTHLIKTRGQQVTLRCSPISGHKSVSWYQQVLGQGPQFIFQYYEKEERGRGNFPDRFSARQFPNYSSELNVNALLLGDSALYLCASSPLESTDTQYFGPGTRLTVL.

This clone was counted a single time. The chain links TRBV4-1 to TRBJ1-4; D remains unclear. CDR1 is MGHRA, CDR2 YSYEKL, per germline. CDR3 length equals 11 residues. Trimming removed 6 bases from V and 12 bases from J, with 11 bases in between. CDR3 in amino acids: CASSRWRELFF. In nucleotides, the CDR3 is TGCGCCAGCAGTCGATGGAGGGAACTGTTTTTT.

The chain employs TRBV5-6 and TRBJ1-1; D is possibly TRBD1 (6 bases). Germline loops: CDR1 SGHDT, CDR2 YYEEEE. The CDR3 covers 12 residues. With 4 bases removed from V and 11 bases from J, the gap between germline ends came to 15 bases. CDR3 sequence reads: CASSTIQGPAFF. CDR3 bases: TGTGCCAGCAGCACGATACAGGGTCCGGCTTTCTTT.

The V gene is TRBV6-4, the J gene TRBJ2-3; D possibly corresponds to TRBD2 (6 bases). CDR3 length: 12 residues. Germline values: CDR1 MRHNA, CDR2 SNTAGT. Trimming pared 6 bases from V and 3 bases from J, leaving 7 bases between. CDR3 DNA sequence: TGTGCCAGCAGCCGGGGGACAGATACGCAGTATTTT. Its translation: CASSRGTDTQYF.

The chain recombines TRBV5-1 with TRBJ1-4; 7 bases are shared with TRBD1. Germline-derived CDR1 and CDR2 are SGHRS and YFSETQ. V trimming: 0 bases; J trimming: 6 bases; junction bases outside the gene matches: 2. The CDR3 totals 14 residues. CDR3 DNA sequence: TGCGCCAGCAGCTTGGACAGGGGTGATGAAAAACTGTTTTTT. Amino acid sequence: CASSLDRGDEKLFF.

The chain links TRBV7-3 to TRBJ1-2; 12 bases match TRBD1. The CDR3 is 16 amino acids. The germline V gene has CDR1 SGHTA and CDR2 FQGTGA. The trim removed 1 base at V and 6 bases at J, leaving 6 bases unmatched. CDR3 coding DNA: TGTGCCAGCAGCTTAAGGCCGGGACAGGGGGCGAATGGCTACACCTTC. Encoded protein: CASSLRPGQGANGYTF. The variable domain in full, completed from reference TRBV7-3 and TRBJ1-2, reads GAGVSQTPSNKVTEKGKYVELRCDPISGHTALYWYRQSLGQGPEFLIYFQGTGAADDSGLPNDRFFAVRPEGSVSTLKIQRTERGDSAVYLCASSLRPGQGANGYTFGSGTRLTVV.

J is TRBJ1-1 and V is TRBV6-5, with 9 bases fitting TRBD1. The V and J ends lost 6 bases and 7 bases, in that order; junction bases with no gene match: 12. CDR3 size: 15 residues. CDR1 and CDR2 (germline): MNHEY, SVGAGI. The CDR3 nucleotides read TGTGCCAGCAGACTTTCCGACAGGGGGACGGTTGAAGCTTTCTTT. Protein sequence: CASRLSDRGTVEAFF.

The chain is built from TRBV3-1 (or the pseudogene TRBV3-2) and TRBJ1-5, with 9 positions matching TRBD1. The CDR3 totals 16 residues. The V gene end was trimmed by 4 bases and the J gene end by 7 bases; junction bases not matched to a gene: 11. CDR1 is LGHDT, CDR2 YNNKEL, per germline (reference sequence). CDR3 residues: CASSLRTGAGDQPQHF. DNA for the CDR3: TGTGCCAGCAGCCTCCGGACAGGGGCGGGTGACCAGCCCCAGCATTTT.

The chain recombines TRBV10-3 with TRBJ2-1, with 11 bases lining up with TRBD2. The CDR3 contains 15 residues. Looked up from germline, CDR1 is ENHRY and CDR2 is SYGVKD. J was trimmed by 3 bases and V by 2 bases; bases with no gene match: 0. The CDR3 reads CAISETSGGYNEQFF. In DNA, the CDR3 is TGTGCCATCAGTGAGACTAGCGGGGGCTACAATGAGCAGTTCTTC.

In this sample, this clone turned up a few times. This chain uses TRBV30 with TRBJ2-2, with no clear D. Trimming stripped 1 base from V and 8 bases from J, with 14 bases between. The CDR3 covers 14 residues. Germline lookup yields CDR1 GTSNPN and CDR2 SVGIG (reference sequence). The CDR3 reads CAWSDGLPPGELFF. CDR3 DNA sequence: TGTGCCTGGAGTGACGGGTTGCCCCCTGGGGAGCTGTTTTTT. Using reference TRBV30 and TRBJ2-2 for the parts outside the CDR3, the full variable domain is SQTIHQWPATLVQPVGSPLSLECTVEGTSNPNLYWYRQAAGRGLQLLFYSVGIGQISSEVPQNLSASRPQDRQFILSSKKLLLSDSGFYLCAWSDGLPPGELFFGEGSRLTVL.

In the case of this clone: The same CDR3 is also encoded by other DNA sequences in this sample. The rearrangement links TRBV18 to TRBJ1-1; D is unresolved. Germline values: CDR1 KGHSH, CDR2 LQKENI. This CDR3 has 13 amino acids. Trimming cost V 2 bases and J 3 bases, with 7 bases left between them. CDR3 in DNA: TGTGCCAGCTCACCAGGGGAGGACACTGAAGCTTTCTTT. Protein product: CASSPGEDTEAFF.

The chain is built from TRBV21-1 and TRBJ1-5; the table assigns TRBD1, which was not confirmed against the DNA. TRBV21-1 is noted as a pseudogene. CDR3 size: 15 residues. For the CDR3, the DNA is TGTGCCAGCAGGACGACCGGGACAGGGGTTGAGCCCCAGCATTTT. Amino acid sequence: CASRTTGTGVEPQHF.